This entry lists 9 T cell receptor beta chains sequenced from one sample in a study of cytomegalovirus exposure and HLA in healthy donors. PCR employed 60 Vbeta and 13 Jbeta primers. Sequencing used immunoSEQ multiplex PCR; TCRdb keeps in-frame clones, though not all of them. Recorded for this sample: about 40,000 clones. Sample: PBMCs. These receptors all come from a human donor in good health.

V is TRBV18 and J is TRBJ1-1, with D possibly being TRBD1 (6 bases). V was cut by 0 bases and J by 3 bases, with 8 bases left in between. This CDR3 region has 14 residues. The germline CDR1 and CDR2 sequences are KGHSH and LQKENI. CDR3 coding DNA: TGTGCCAGCTCACCACCATCAGGGGACACTGAAGCTTTCTTT. This codes for CASSPPSGDTEAFF.

The rearrangement uses TRBV2 and TRBJ2-4; 10 nucleotides match TRBD1. The CDR3 spans 14 residues. The V gene end was trimmed by 7 bases and the J gene end by 6 bases; junction bases not matched to a gene: 6. Germline-derived CDR1 and CDR2 are SNHLY and FYNNEI. CDR3 DNA: TGTGCCAGCACCGCAGGACAGGGGGGAAACATTCAGTACTTC. Protein: CASTAGQGGNIQYF.

The chain combines TRBV6-6 with TRBJ1-2; the D gene is possibly TRBD1 (6 bases). The CDR3 covers 14 residues. CDR1 is MNHNY and CDR2 is SVGAGI in the germline V gene (reference sequence). V lost 6 bases, J lost 2 bases, and 13 bases lay in between. The CDR3 nucleotides read TGTGCCAGCAGCCTGGAAAGGGGGAACTATGGCTACACCTTC. Translation: CASSLERGNYGYTF.

V is TRBV10-3 and J is TRBJ1-1; D might be TRBD1 (6 bases). The CDR3 has 13 residues. Germline V gene sequence: CDR1 ENHRY, CDR2 SYGVKD. V was shortened by 3 bases and J by 2 bases, with 7 bases between the two germline ends. CDR3 nucleotides: TGTGCCATCAGTGATGGGACAAACACTGAAGCTTTCTTT. This sequence encodes CAISDGTNTEAFF.

CDR3 nucleotides: TGTGCCAGCAGCTCCCGACTAGCGGGAGACACCGGGGAGCTGTTTTTT. Translation gives CASSSRLAGDTGELFF. V usage is TRBV5-4 and J usage is TRBJ2-2; TRBD2 matches at 12 bases. Germline V gene sequence: CDR1 SGHNT, CDR2 YYREEE (reference sequence). V gave up 3 bases and J gave up 3 bases; unmatched junction bases: 3. This CDR3 has 16 residues.

The V and J genes are TRBV5-8 and TRBJ2-2; TRBD1 agrees at 8 bases. The CDR3 is 15 amino acids. Germline-derived CDR1 and CDR2 are SGHTS and YDEGEE. The trim removed 4 bases at V and 6 bases at J, leaving 8 bases unmatched. CDR3 in amino acids: CASSPSPRGPGELFF. For the CDR3, the DNA is TGTGCCAGCAGCCCATCGCCCAGGGGGCCCGGGGAGCTGTTTTTT. The whole variable domain, remainder taken from reference TRBV5-8 and TRBJ2-2, is EAGVTQSPTHLIKTRGQQATLRCSPISGHTSVYWYQQALGLGLQFLLWYDEGEERNRGNFPPRFSGRQFPNYSSELNVNALELEDSALYLCASSPSPRGPGELFFGEGSRLTVL.

The CDR3 sequence: CASSIFETRYNNEQFF. CDR3 sequence (DNA): TGTGCCAGTAGTATTTTCGAGACACGGTATAACAATGAGCAGTTCTTC. V and J are TRBV19 and TRBJ2-1, with no clear D. CDR3 length equals 16 residues. CDR1 is LNHDA, CDR2 SQIVND, per germline (reference sequence). The V end lost 3 bases, the J end lost 5 bases, and 17 bases lay between the germline ends.

This rearrangement joins TRBV5-1 to TRBJ2-5; no firm D call. Per germline, CDR1 SGHRS and CDR2 YFSETQ. The CDR3 contains 14 residues. Trimming took off 4 bases at V and 4 bases at J, with 14 bases between the two ends. The CDR3 DNA reads as TGCGCCAGCAGCAGTCATCAGGTATCAGAGACCCAGTACTTC. This translates into CASSSHQVSETQYF.

A note on this clone: The identical CDR3 is also encoded by other nucleotide sequences in the sample. The V and J genes are TRBV4-1 and TRBJ1-1; 8 nucleotides agree with TRBD1. The germline V gene encodes CDR1 MGHRA and CDR2 YSYEKL. V lost 1 base, J lost 1 base, and 2 bases stayed unmatched. The CDR3 runs 15 residues. In DNA, the CDR3 is TGCGCCAGCAGCCAAGCAGGGACAGGGAACACTGAAGCTTTCTTT. It codes for CASSQAGTGNTEAFF.